The present T cell receptor beta chain was sequenced within a study of T cells after yellow fever vaccination. V shed 0 bases and J 8 bases; nucleotides not matched to a gene: 4. Germline assignment: CDR1 SGHNT and CDR2 YYREEE (reference sequence). The CDR3 length is 14 residues. The table lists this clonotype with many counts. TCRdb itself ran the 5' RACE reads through MiXCR, one entry per CDR3 protein. Among approximately 240,000 distinct CDR3 sequences listed, 3.6% were seen once. The input for sequencing was PBMCs, taken 15 days after the yellow fever booster vaccination. The receptor was derived from a man aged 18 to 29 who received the YFV17D yellow fever vaccine. This chain connects TRBV5-4 to TRBJ1-4, with 7 positions matching TRBD1. The CDR3 reads CASSLARGEEKLFF. The CDR3 nucleotides are TGTGCCAGCAGCTTGGCCAGGGGGGAGGAAAAACTGTTTTTT.